This T cell receptor beta chain was observed in a study of shared clonotypes between healthy human individuals. Some clones are missing from TCRdb's copy, which holds only in-frame ones; the method was immunoSEQ multiplex PCR. Of a few million clones in the sample, over 85% are singletons; the top ten hold roughly 0.13%. The CDR3 sequence is 15 residues long. Trimming cost V 6 bases and J 5 bases, with 20 bases left between them. This chain connects TRBV6-7 to TRBJ2-7, with D possibly TRBD1 on 5 matching bases. TRBV6-7 is an ORF, with its function uncertain. The material sequenced was naive CD4+ T cells sorted from blood. Regarding subset: CD45RA+ positively selected. This clonotype was sampled from a man between 18 and 35 years old in good health. The CDR3 loop is CASRGAQERNHEQYF. CDR3 sequence (DNA): TGTGCCAGCAGAGGGGCCCAGGAAAGAAACCACGAGCAGTACTTC.